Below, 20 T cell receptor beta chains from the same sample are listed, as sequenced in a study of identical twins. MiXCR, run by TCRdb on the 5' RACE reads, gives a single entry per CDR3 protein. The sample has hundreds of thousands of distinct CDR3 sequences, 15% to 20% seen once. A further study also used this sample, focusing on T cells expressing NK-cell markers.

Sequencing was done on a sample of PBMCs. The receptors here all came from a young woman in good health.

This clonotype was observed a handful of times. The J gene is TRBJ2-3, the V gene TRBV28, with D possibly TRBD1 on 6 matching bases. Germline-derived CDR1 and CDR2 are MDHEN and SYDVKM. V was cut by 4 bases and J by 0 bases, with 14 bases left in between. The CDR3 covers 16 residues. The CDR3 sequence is CASSSSRGPSTDTQYF. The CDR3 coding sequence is TGTGCCAGCAGTTCCTCCAGGGGCCCTAGCACAGATACGCAGTATTTT.

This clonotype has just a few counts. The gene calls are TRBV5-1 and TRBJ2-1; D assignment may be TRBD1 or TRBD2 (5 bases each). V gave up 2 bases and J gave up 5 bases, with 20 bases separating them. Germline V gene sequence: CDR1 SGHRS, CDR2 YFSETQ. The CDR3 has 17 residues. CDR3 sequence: CASSFGHQGLGNNEQFF. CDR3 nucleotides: TGCGCCAGCAGCTTCGGACACCAAGGACTGGGTAACAATGAGCAGTTCTTC.

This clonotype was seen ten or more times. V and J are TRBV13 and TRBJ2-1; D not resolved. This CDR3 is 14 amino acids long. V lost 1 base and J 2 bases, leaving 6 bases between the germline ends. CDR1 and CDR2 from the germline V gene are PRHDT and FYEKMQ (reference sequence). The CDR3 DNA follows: TGTGCCAGCAGCTTAGAACCTCCCTACAATGAGCAGTTCTTC. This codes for CASSLEPPYNEQFF.

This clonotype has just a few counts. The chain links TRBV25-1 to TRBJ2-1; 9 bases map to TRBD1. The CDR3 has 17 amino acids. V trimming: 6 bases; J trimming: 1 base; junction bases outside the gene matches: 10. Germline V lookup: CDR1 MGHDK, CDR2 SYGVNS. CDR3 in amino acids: CASSGWGQGRSYNEQFF. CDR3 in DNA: TGTGCCAGCAGCGGTTGGGGACAGGGTCGGTCCTACAATGAGCAGTTCTTC.

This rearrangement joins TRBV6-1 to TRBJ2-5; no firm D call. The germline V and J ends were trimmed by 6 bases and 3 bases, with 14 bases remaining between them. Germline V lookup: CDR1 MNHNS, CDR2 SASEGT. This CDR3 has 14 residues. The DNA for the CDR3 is TGTGCCAGCAGGGTACGCCCTCGGGAAGAGACCCAGTACTTC. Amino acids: CASRVRPREETQYF.

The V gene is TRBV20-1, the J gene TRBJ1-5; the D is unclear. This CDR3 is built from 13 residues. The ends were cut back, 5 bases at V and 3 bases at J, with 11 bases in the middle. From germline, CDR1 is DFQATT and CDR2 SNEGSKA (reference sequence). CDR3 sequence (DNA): TGCAGTGCTCGGGCCGTGAACAATCAGCCCCAGCATTTT. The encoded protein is CSARAVNNQPQHF.

As DNA, the CDR3 is TGTGCCAGCAGCGATCCCAGGAGCGGAGCCTCGTTCGGGACCCAGTACTTC. Encoded protein: CASSDPRSGASFGTQYF. The genes are TRBV7-6 and TRBJ2-5; D may be TRBD2 (5 bases). Trimming cost V 5 bases and J 7 bases, with 26 bases left between them. Germline-derived CDR1 and CDR2 are SGHVS and FNYEAQ. This CDR3 contains 17 residues.

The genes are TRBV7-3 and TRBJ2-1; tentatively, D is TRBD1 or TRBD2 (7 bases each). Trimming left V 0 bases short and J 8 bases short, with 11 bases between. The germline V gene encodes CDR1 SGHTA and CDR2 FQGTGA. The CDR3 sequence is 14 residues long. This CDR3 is CASSLTAGGDEQFF. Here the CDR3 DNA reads TGTGCCAGCAGCTTAACGGCAGGGGGGGATGAGCAGTTCTTC.

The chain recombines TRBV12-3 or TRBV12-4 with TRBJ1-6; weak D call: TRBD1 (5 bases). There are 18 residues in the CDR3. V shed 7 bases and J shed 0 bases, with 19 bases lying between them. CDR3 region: CASTSKYGGSSYNSPLHF. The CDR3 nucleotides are TGTGCCAGCACCTCAAAATACGGGGGAAGCTCCTATAATTCACCCCTCCACTTT.

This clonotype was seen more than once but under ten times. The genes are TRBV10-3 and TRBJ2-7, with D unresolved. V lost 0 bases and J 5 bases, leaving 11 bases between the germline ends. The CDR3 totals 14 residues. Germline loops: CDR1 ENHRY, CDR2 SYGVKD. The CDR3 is CAISESATPHEQYF. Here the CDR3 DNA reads TGTGCCATCAGTGAGTCGGCCACACCCCACGAGCAGTACTTC.

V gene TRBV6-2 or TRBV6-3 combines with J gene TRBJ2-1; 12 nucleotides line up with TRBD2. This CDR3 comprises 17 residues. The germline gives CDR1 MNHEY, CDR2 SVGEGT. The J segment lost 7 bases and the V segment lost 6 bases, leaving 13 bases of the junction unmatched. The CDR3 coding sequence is TGTGCCAGCAGCTACCTTGCTAGCGGGAGGGTAAATAATGAGCAGTTCTTC. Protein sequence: CASSYLASGRVNNEQFF.

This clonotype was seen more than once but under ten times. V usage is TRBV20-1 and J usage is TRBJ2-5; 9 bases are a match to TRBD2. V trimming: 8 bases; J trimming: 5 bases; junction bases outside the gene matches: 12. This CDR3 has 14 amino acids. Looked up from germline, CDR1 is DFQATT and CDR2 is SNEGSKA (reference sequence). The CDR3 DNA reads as TGCAGTCCGAGACTAGCGGCCGGGGGGGAGACCCAGTACTTC. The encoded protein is CSPRLAAGGETQYF.

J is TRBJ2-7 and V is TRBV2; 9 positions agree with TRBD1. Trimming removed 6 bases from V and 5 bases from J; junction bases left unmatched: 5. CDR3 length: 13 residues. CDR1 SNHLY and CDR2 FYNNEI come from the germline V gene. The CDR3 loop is CASRVTGGNEQYF. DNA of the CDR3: TGTGCCAGCAGAGTAACAGGGGGCAACGAGCAGTACTTC.

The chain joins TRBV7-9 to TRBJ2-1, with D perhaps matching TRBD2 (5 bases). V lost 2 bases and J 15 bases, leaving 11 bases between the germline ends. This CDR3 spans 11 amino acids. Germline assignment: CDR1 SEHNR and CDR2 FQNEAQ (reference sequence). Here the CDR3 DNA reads TGTGCCAGCAGCTTAATGGAGGACTGGTTCTTC. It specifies CASSLMEDWFF.

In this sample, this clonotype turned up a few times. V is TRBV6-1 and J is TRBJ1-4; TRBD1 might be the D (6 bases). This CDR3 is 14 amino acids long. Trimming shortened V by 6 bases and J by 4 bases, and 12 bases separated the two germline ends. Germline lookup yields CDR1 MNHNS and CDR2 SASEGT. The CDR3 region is CASRRGGGNEKLFF. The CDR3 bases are TGTGCCAGCAGACGAGGGGGGGGTAATGAAAAACTGTTTTTT.

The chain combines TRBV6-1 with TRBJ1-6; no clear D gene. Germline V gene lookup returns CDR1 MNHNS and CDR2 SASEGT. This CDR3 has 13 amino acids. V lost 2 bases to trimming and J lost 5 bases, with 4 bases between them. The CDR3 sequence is CASSEQNNSPLHF. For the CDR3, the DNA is TGTGCCAGCAGTGAACAGAATAATTCACCCCTCCACTTT.

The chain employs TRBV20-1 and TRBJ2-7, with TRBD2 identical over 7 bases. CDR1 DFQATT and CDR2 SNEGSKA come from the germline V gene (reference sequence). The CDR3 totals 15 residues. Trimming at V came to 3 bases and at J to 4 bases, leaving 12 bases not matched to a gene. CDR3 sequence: CSASAGVPGFYEQYF. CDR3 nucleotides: TGCAGTGCTAGTGCGGGGGTCCCTGGCTTTTACGAGCAGTACTTC.

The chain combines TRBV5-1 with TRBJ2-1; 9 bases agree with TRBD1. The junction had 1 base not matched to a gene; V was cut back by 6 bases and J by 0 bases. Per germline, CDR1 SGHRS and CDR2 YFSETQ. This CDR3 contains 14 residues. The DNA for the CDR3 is TGCGCCAGCACGGACAGGGGCTCCTACAATGAGCAGTTCTTC. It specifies CASTDRGSYNEQFF. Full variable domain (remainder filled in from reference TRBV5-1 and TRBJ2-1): KAGVTQTPRYLIKTRGQQVTLSCSPISGHRSVSWYQQTPGQGLQFLFEYFSETQRNKGNFPGRFSGRQFSNSRSEMNVSTLELGDSALYLCASTDRGSYNEQFFGPGTRLTVL.

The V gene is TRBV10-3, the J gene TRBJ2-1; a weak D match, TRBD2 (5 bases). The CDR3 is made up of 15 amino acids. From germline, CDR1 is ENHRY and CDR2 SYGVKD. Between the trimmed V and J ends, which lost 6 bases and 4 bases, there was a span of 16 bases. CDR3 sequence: CAISDTGRSYNEQFF. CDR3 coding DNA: TGTGCCATCAGCGATACTGGGAGATCGTACAATGAGCAGTTCTTC.

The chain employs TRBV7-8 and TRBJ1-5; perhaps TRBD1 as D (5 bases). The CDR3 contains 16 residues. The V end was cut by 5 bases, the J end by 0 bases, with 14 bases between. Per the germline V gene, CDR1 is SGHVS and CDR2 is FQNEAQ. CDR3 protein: CASSARAGYSNQPQHF. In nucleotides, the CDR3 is TGTGCCAGCAGCGCCCGCGCAGGGTATAGCAATCAGCCCCAGCATTTT.